This TCR beta chain is drawn from a study of blood T cell repertoires in COVID-19. Assay: immunoSEQ multiplex PCR; the TCRdb copy retains only in-frame clones and omits some. The sample shows some 390,000 clones, 85% to 90% of them seen only once. V lost 5 bases and J lost 9, with 13 bases in between. The CDR3 is made up of 13 amino acids. Source material: PBMCs or T cells enriched from blood (not recorded which). This chain links TRBV12-3 or TRBV12-4 with TRBJ1-4; D unresolved. The receptor comes from a man aged 30 to 39 who had recovered from COVID-19. CDR3 residues: CASSPELRQKLFF. DNA for the CDR3: TGTGCCAGCAGTCCAGAACTGAGGCAAAAACTGTTTTTT.